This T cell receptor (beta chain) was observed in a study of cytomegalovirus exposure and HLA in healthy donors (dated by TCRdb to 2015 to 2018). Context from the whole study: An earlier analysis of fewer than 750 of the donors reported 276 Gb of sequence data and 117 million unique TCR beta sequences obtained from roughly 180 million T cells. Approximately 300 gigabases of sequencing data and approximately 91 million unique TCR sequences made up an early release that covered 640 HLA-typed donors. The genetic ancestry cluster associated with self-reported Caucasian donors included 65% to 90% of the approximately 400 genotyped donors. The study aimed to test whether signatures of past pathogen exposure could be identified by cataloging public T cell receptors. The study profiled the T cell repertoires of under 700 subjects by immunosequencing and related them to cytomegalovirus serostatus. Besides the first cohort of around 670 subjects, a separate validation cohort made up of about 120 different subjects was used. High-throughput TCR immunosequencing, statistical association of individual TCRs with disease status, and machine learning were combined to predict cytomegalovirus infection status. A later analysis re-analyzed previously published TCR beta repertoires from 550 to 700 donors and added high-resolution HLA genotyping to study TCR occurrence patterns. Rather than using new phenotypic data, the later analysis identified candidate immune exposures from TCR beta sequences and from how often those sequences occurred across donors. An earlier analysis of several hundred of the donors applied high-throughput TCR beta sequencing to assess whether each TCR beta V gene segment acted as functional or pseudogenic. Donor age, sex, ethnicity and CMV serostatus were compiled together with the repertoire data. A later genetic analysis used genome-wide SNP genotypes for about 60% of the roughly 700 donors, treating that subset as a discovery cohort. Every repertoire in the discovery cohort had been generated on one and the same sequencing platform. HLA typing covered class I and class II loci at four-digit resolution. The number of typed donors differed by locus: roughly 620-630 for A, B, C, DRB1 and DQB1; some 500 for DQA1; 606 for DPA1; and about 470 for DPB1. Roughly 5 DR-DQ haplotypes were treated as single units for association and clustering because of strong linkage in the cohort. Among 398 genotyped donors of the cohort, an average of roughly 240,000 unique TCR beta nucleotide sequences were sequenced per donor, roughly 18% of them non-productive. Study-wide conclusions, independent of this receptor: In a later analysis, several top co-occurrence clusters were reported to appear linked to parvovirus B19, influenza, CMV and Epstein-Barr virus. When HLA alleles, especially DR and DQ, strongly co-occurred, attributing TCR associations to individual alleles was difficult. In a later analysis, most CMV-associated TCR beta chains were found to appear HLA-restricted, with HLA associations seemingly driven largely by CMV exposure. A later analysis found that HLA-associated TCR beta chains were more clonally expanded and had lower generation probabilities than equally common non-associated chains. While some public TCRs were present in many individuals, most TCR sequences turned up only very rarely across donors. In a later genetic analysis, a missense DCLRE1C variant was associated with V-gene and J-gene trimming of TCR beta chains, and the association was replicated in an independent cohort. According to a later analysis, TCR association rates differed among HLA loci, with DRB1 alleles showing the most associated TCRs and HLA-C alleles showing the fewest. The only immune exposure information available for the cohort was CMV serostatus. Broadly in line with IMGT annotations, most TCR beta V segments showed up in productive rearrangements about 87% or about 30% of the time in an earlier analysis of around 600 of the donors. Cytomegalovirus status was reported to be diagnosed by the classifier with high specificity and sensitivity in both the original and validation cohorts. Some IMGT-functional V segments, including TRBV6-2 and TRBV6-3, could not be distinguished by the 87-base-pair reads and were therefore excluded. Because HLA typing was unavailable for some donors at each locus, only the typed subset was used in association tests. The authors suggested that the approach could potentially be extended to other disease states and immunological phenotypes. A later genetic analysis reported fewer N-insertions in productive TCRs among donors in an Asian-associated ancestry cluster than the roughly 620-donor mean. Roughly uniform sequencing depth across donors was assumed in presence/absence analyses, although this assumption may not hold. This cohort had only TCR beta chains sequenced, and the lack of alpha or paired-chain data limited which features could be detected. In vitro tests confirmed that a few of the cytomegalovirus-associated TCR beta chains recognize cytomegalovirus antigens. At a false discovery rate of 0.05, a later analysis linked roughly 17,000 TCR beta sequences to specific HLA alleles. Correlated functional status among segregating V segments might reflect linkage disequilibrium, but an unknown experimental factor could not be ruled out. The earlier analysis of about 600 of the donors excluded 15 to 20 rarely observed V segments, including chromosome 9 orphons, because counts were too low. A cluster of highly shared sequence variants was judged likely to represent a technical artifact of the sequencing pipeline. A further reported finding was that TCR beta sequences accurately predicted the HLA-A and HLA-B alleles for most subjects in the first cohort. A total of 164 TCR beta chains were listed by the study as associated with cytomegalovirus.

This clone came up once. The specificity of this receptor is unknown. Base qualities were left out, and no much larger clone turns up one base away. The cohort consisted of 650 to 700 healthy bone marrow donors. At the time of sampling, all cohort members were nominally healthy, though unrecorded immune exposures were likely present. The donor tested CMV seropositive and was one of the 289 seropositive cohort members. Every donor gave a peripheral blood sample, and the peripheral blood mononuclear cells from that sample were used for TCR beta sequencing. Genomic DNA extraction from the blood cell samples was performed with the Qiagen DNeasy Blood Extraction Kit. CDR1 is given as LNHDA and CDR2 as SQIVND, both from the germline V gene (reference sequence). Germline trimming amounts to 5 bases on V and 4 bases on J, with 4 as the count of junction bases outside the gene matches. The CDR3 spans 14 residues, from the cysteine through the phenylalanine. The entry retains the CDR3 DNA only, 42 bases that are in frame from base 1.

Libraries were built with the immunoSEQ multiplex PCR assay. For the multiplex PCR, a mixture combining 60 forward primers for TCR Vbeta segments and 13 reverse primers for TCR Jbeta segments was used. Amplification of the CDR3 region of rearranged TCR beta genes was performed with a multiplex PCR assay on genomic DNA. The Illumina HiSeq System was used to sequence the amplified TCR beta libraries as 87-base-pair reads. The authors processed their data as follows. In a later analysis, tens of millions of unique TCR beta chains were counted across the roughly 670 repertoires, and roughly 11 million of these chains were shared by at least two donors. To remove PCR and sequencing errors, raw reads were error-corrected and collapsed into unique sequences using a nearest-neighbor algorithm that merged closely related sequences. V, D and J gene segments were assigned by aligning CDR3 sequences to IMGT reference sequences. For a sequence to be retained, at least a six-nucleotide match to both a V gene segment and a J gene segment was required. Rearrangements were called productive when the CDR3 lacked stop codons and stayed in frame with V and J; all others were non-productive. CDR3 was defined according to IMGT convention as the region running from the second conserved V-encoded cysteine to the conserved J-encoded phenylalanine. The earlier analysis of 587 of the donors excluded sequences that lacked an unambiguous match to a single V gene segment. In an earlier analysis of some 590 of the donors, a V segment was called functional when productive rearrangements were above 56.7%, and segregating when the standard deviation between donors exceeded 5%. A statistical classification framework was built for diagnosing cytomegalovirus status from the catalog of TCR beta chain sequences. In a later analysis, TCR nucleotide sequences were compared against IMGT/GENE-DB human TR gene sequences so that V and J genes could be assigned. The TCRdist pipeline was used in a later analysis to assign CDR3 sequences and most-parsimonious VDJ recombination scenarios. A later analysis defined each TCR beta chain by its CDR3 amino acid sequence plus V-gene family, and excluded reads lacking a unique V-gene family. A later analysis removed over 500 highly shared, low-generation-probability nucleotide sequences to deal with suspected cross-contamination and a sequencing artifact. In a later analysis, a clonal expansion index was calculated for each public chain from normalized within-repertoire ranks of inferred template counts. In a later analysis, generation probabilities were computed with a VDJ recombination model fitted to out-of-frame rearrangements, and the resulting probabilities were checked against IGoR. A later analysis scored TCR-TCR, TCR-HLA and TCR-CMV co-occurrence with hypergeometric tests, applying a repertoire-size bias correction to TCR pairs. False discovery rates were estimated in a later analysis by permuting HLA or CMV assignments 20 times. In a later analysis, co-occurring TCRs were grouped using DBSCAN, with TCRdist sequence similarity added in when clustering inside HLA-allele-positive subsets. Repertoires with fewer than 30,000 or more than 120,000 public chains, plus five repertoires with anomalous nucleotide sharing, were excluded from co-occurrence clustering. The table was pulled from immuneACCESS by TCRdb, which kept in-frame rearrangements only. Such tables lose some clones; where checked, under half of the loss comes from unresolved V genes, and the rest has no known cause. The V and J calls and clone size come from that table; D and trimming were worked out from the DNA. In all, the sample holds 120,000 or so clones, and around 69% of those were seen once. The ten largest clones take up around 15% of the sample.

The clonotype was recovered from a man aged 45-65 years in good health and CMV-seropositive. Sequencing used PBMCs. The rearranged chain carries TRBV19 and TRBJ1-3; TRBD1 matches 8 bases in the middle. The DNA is TGTGCCAGTAGTCCCAGGGGGCGGGGAAACACCATATATTTT. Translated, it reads CASSPRGRGNTIYF. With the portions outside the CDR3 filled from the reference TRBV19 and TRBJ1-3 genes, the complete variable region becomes DGGITQSPKYLFRKEGQNVTLSCEQNLNHDAMYWYRQDPGQGLRLIYYSQIVNDFQKGDIAEGYSVSREKKESFPLTVTSAQKNPTAFYLCASSPRGRGNTIYFGEGSWLTVV.